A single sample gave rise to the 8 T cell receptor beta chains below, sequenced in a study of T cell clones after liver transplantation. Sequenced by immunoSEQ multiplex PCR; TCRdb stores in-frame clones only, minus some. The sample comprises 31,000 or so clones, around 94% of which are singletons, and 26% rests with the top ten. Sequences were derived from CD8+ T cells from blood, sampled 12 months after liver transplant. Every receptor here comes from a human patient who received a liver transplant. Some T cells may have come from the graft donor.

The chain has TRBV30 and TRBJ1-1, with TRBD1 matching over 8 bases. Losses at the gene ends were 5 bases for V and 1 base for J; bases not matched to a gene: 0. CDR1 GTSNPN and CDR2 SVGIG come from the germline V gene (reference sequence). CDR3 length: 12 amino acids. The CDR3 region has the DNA TGTGCCTGGGGGACAGGGAACACTGAAGCTTTCTTT. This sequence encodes CAWGTGNTEAFF.

This CDR3 reads CASSGFSGRETADTQYF. In DNA, the CDR3 is TGTGCCAGCAGCGGTTTTAGCGGGAGGGAAACAGCAGATACGCAGTATTTT. The rearrangement joins TRBV9 to TRBJ2-3, with 11 bases aligning to TRBD2. The CDR3 contains 17 residues. CDR1 and CDR2 (germline): SGDLS, YYNGEE. The V gene end was trimmed by 3 bases and the J gene end by 4 bases; junction bases not matched to a gene: 10.

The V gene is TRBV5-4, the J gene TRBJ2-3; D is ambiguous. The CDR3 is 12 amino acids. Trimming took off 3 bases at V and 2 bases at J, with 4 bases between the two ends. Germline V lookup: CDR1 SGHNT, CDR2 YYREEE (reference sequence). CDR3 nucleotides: TGTGCCAGCAGCTCCCCCACAGATACGCAGTATTTT. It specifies CASSSPTDTQYF.

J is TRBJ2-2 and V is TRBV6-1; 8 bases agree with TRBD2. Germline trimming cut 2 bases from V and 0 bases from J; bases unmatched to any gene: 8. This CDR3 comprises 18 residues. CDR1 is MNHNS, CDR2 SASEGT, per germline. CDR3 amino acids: CASSEFVTSGTNTGELFF. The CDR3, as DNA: TGTGCCAGCAGTGAATTCGTTACTAGCGGAACGAACACCGGGGAGCTGTTTTTT.

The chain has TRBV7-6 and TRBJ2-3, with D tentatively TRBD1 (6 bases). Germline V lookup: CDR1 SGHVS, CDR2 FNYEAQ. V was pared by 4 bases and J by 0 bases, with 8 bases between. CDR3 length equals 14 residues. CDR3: CASSSRGSTDTQYF. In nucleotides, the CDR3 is TGTGCCAGCAGCTCCAGGGGAAGCACAGATACGCAGTATTTT.

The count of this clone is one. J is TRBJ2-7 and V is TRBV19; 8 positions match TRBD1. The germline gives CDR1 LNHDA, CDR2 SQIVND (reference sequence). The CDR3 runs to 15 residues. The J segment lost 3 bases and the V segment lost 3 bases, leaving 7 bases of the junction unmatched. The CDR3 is CASSMRTGLVYEQYF. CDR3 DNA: TGTGCCAGTAGTATGCGGACAGGGTTGGTCTACGAGCAGTACTTC.

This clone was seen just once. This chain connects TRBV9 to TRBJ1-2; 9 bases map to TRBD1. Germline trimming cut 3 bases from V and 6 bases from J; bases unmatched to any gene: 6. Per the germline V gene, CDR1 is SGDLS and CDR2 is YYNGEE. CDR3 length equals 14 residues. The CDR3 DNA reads TGTGCCAGCAGCGGAGGACAGGGGTTCCATGGCTACACCTTC. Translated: CASSGGQGFHGYTF.

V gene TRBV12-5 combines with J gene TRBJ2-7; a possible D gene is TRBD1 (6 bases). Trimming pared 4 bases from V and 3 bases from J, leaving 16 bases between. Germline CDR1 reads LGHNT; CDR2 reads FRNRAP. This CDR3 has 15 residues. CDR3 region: CASGSGDTGHYEQYF. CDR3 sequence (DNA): TGTGCTAGTGGTTCGGGCGACACAGGGCACTACGAGCAGTACTTC.